This TCR beta chain originates from a study of blood T cell repertoires in COVID-19 (dated by TCRdb to between 2020 and 2021). Broadly, across the study: Samples covering the acute and convalescent phases of COVID-19 were provided by collaborators in the United States, Italy and Spain. The repertoires were released in a freely available public database meant as a resource for research on the immune response to SARS-CoV-2. The prospective study material was composed of cDNA or gDNA derived from T cells, B-cell-depleted T cells, or PBMCs. Sample metadata almost always included a de-identified subject ID, COVID-19 status, age in years and sex. Subjects who had been exposed to COVID-19, were actively infected with it, or had recovered from it provided the deeply sampled blood TCRbeta repertoires that made up the dataset. The samples were drawn from the first 160 participants of the ongoing ImmuneRACE study and from more than 1,000 subjects provided by 6 global collaborators. HLA class I and class II types, where available, came from metadata supplied by the sample provider rather than from assay-based typing. What the authors observed across the whole study: The amount of clinical and demographic metadata varied by source and participant and was provided uncurated.

V is cut by 8 bases and J by 3 bases, and the space between the germline ends is 14 bases. Taken from the germline V gene, the CDR1 and CDR2 loops are MDHEN and SYDVKM. CDR3 length: 14 amino acids, cysteine to phenylalanine. Just CDR3 DNA is preserved here, 42 bases in frame from base 1. One collaborating source in Seattle enrolled patients during active infection and followed them longitudinally through the course of disease. The collaborating institutions used their own protocols to collect whole blood in K2EDTA tubes. For TCRbeta analysis, collaborator samples were shipped as frozen whole blood, as isolated PBMCs, or as DNA extracted from either sample type. TCRbeta CDR3 regions were amplified from genomic DNA using the immunoSEQ Assay, a bias-controlled multiplex PCR. The study's own analysis went as follows. Nucleated cell counts per sample were estimated from amplification of reference gene primers within the assay. To quantify the absolute abundance of each unique TCRbeta CDR3 rearrangement, sequence reads were collapsed and filtered. For each sample, productive Simpson clonality was calculated as the square root of Simpson's diversity index across productive rearrangements. Imported from immuneACCESS, the table was reduced by TCRdb to in-frame sequences with V and J called. These copies leave out some clones; in studies compared against another copy, an unresolved V gene accounts for under half, and the cause of the remainder is not known. D and trimming were read from the DNA, whereas the V and J calls and clone size are those reported in that table. Present in this sample are hundreds of thousands of clones, roughly 90% of which were seen just once. 7% to 8% of the sample comes from the top ten.

A word on this clone: It lacks a known antigen. The sample holds no much larger clone one base away, and base qualities are not on file.

Sequencing was performed on peripheral blood. The rearranged segments are TRBV28 and TRBJ1-5; TRBD1 is a possible D gene, resting on 6 matching bases. The sequence derives from an older woman with COVID-19, enrolled during active disease. The CDR3 protein sequence reads: CASLTGSSNQPQHF. The DNA sequence is given as TGTGCCAGCCTTACAGGGAGTTCCAATCAGCCCCAGCATTTT.